The rows below give T cell receptor beta chains drawn from one sample of a study of regulatory T cells in long-lasting Graves disease. TCRdb recomputed calls from the multiplex PCR reads with MiXCR, one row per CDR3 protein. The sample carries around 460,000 distinct CDR3 sequences, around 15% recorded once. In addition, the sample was reused for a study of T cells in Graves' hyperthyroidism and ophthalmopathy.

The specimen was peripheral blood mononuclear cells (PBMCs), collected at new diagnosis, from a patient treated with antithyroid drugs. Receptor source: a woman between 45 and 65 years old with Graves disease. CDR3s include the opening cysteine and the closing phenylalanine or tryptophan. Fields, in order: V gene, J gene, clone size, D gene, CDR3 protein, CDR3 DNA. A D gene is named only where the DNA matches it firmly. Not every row has a clone size; where given, it reads once, few, many or a size class.

>TRBV24-1|TRBJ1-1|NA|NA
CATSRGMNTEAFF
TGTGCCACCTCCCGGGGAATGAACACTGAAGCTTTCTTT
>TRBV3-1|TRBJ2-5|many|TRBD2
CASSQVGREEYF
TGTGCCAGCAGCCAAGTCGGTCGGGAGGAGTACTTC
>TRBV19|TRBJ2-1|NA|NA
CASSIGTSSREQFF
TGTGCCAGTAGTATTGGGACTTCCTCTAGGGAGCAGTTCTTC
>TRBV5-6|TRBJ2-2|few|TRBD2
CASSFAGLAGFYTGELFF
TGTGCCAGCAGCTTCGCTGGACTAGCGGGATTTTACACCGGGGAGCTGTTTTTT
>TRBV6-2/TRBV6-3|TRBJ2-1|many|NA
CASNKLPLGGNEQFF
TGTGCCAGCAACAAACTCCCTTTAGGGGGCAATGAGCAGTTCTTC
>TRBV5-1|TRBJ2-5|many|NA
CASQGDGRETQYF
TGCGCCAGCCAGGGAGACGGTCGAGAGACCCAGTACTTC
>TRBV6-2/TRBV6-3|TRBJ1-4|NA|NA
CASSYSQSNEKLFF
TGTGCCAGCAGTTACTCCCAGAGTAATGAAAAACTGTTTTTT
>TRBV28|TRBJ1-4|many|TRBD1
CASTPGQTNEKLFF
TGTGCCAGCACCCCGGGACAGACAAATGAAAAACTGTTTTTT
>TRBV9|TRBJ2-7|few|NA
CASSPSRISSYEQYF
TGTGCCAGCAGCCCAAGCAGGATTAGCTCCTACGAGCAGTACTTC
>TRBV28|TRBJ2-2|many|NA
CASSLGLPGELFF
TGTGCCAGCAGTTTAGGGTTACCCGGGGAGCTGTTTTTT
>TRBV20-1|TRBJ2-5|many|NA
CSARPGETQYF
TGCAGTGCTAGACCGGGGGAGACCCAGTACTTC
>TRBV3-1|TRBJ2-2|few|TRBD2
CASSSNGGDTGELFF
TGTGCCAGCAGCTCAAACGGGGGGGACACCGGGGAGCTGTTTTTT
>TRBV5-1|TRBJ2-2|many|NA
CASSFSLVSTGELFF
TGTGCCAGCAGTTTTTCACTCGTCAGCACCGGGGAGCTGTTTTTT
>TRBV6-2/TRBV6-3|TRBJ2-1|many|TRBD2
CASSYSTVTSGSNEQFF
TGTGCCAGCAGTTACTCGACAGTGACTAGCGGGTCCAATGAGCAGTTCTTC
>TRBV18|TRBJ1-1|many|NA
CASSPPAGTEAFF
TGTGCCAGCTCACCACCGGCTGGCACTGAAGCTTTCTTT
>TRBV10-1|TRBJ2-1|many|TRBD2
CASSESGLARHDEQFF
TGCGCCAGCAGTGAGAGCGGACTAGCGCGGCACGATGAGCAGTTCTTC
>TRBV28|TRBJ1-1|many|TRBD1
CASSWSGGLDTEAFF
TGTGCCAGCAGCTGGTCAGGGGGCTTAGACACTGAAGCTTTCTTT
>TRBV7-2|TRBJ2-5|many|NA
CASSSGETQYF
TGTGCCAGCAGCTCGGGAGAGACCCAGTACTTC
>TRBV6-1|TRBJ1-5|few|NA
CASSDSGNSNQPQHF
TGTGCCAGCAGTGACTCGGGAAACAGCAATCAGCCCCAGCATTTT
>TRBV11-2|TRBJ2-1|NA|TRBD2
CASSSSGASGRPNEQFF
TGTGCCAGCAGCTCATCCGGGGCTAGCGGGAGGCCGAATGAGCAGTTCTTC
>TRBV6-2/TRBV6-3|TRBJ1-5|few|NA
CASSEASDYQHQHF
TGTGCCAGCAGCGAAGCCTCCGATTATCAGCACCAGCATTTT